The 3 T cell receptor beta chains in this list originate from one sample, sequenced in a study of cytomegalovirus exposure and HLA in healthy donors. PCR amplification relied on 60 Vbeta primers (plus 13 Jbeta primers). Only in-frame clones appear in the TCRdb table, and some are missing; sequencing was by immunoSEQ multiplex PCR. The sample holds roughly 200,000 clones, 75% to 80% seen once. The sample comprised PBMCs. Receptor source: a female donor in good health and CMV-seronegative.

J is TRBJ2-5 and V is TRBV5-1; 8 nucleotides match TRBD1. The V and J ends lost 7 bases and 2 bases, in that order; junction bases with no gene match: 7. CDR3 length: 14 amino acids. In germline, CDR1 is SGHRS, CDR2 YFSETQ. The CDR3 sequence: CASRRTGQQETQYF. Here the CDR3 DNA reads TGCGCCAGCCGAAGGACAGGGCAACAAGAGACCCAGTACTTC.

The chain is built from TRBV27 and TRBJ1-5; D call uncertain. Per the germline V gene, CDR1 is MNHEY and CDR2 is SMNVEV (reference sequence). The germline V and J ends were trimmed by 6 bases and 3 bases, with 15 bases remaining between them. The CDR3 runs 15 residues. The DNA for the CDR3 is TGTGCCAGCAGCCGAGGGTCAAACCTCAATCAGCCCCAGCATTTT. Translation gives CASSRGSNLNQPQHF.

In this sample, this clone turned up once. V and J are TRBV6-1 and TRBJ1-5; D might be TRBD1 (6 bases). The CDR3 contains 16 residues. CDR1 is MNHNS, CDR2 SASEGT, per germline. Trimming took off 3 bases at V and 9 bases at J, with 21 bases between the two ends. The CDR3 loop is CASSDLPDSSRRPQHF. Written as DNA, the CDR3 is TGTGCCAGCAGTGACCTCCCGGACAGCTCTCGGCGGCCCCAGCATTTT.